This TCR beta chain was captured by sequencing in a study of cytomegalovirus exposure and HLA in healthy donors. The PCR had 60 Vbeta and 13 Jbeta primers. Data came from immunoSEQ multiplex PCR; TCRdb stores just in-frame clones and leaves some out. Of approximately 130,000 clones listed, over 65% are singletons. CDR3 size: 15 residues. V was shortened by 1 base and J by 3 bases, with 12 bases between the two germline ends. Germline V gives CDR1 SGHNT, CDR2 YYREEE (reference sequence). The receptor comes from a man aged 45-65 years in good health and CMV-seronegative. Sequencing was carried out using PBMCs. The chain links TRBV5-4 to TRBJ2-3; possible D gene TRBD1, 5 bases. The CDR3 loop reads CASSLFGHRTDTQYF. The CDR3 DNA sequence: TGTGCCAGCAGCTTGTTCGGACACAGGACAGATACGCAGTATTTT.